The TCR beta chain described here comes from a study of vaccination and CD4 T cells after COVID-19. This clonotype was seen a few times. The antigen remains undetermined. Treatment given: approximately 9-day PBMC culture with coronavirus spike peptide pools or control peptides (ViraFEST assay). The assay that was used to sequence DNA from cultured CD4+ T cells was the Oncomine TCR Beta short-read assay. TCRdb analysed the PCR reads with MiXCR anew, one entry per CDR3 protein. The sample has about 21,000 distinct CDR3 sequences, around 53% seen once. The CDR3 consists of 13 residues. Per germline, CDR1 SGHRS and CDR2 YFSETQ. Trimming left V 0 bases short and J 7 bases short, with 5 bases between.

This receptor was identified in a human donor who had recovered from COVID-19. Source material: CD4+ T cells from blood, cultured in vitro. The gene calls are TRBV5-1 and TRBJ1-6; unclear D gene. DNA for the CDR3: TGCGCCAGCAGCTTGGGAGGGAATTCACCCCTCCACTTT. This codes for CASSLGGNSPLHF.